This TCR beta chain comes out of a study of beta chain features in type 1 diabetes (dated by TCRdb to the late 2010s). Background for the entire study: Patients and healthy donors did not differ in mean age, gender distribution, total cell number or subset yield. Across all samples, roughly 110,000,000 sorted cells were examined, and cell number per subset correlated strongly with RNA yield. In the study, TCRB repertoires of sorted circulating CD4+ T cell subsets from recently diagnosed type 1 diabetes patients were compared with those of matched healthy donors. Regulatory and stem cell-like memory subsets were isolated from only 8 patients and roughly eight healthy donors, whereas naive and central memory subsets came from all 30 or so donors. Broad study findings and their caveats: Naive, central memory and regulatory TCRB repertoires appeared to be more alike among patients than among healthy donors. Shorter templates might have been favored by PCR, but patient and control samples were amplified and corrected together, so both groups would have been affected equally by any skew. Because cDNA was sequenced instead of genomic DNA, activated cells with high expression could be over-represented, although the groups did not differ in activation or CD3 levels. Only small numbers of individuals were included in the HLA sub-analyses, which left unresolved whether HLA type had any influence on TCRB rearrangement. A moderate but significant shortening of TCRB CDR3 length was observed in type 1 diabetes patients in all four CD4+ subsets. At VDJ recombination sites, type 1 diabetes patients had fewer insertions and more deleted nucleotides, which implies abnormalities in thymic rearrangement.

About this clone: Its antigen target is currently unknown. Per-base qualities were not stored, and no clone one base away is much larger.

The entire amount of isolated RNA was reverse transcribed using the High Capacity cDNA Reverse Transcription Kit, so the sequenced TCRB transcripts were expressed ones. Naive, central memory and regulatory T cell samples underwent deep immunoSEQ sequencing, averaging about 3.57 million total reads per sample. Sorted cells were lysed in RLT buffer, and RNA was extracted using DNase-treated RNeasy Micro or Mini kits according to cell number. Each cell subset was processed on its own to prevent cross-contamination, while patient and healthy donor samples were processed together. TCRB sequences were amplified from cDNA with the immunoSEQ multiplex PCR, producing 87-bp fragments spanning the CDR3 region. The amplicons were sequenced using the Illumina HiSeq platform. Per the authors' processing: PCR bias was corrected computationally using synthetic template baselines, and reads within Hamming distance 2 were collapsed, with unmergeable singletons discarded. Reads were aligned to IMGT to assign V, D and J genes, CDR3 length, and insertions or deletions at six rearrangement sites. Within each subset, clonotype counts were normalized to sorted cell number, after which true diversity and Gini coefficients were computed with the tcR R package. Repertoire sharing was quantified using the overlap coefficient calculated on TCRB nucleotide sequences. Out-of-frame TCRB sequences from naive cells were analyzed as a proxy for the pre-selection repertoire. TCRdb carries this immuneACCESS record with in-frame sequences only. Its versions omit some clonotypes, under half of them owing to an unresolved V gene in the studies checked, with the rest unexplained. The DNA was the basis for D and trimming; V, J and clone size are from that table. Counted in this sample were over 700,000 clones; roughly 15% of them appeared once. 0.023% of the sample is in the top ten clones.

Looking up the germline V gene yields CDR1 SGHRS and CDR2 YFSETQ. Its CDR3 holds 12 amino acids, cysteine through phenylalanine. Only the CDR3 portion is preserved as DNA: 36 bases, with reading frame beginning at the first base. V and J are truncated by 1 base and 13 bases respectively, leaving an intervening sequence of 12 bases. Each donor gave one peripheral blood draw, averaging about 100 mL, which was collected into heparinised tubes. A BD FACSAria II was used to sort naive, central memory, regulatory and stem cell-like memory CD4+ T cells with a panel that included CD45RO, CCR7, CD25, CD127, CD95 and CD27. A purity above 98% was achieved for all sorted populations. Right away, PBMCs were isolated by Lymphoprep density gradient centrifugation and were stained directly, with no culture step. So that batch effects would be minimized, each experiment stained and sorted samples in pairs, pairing one healthy donor with one patient.

The clonotype comes from a woman between 18 and 29 years old in good health. The chain couples TRBV5-1 to TRBJ2-1, with the D gene call left open. Sequencing used naive CD4+ T cells from blood. The cell subset or site label corresponds to: true naive CD4+ T cells. The nucleotides are TGCGCCAGCAGCTTGTCTGGAGCGCAACAGTTCTTC. This codes for CASSLSGAQQFF.